This entry concerns a single T cell receptor beta chain. The V gene lost 1 base and the J gene lost 2 bases, with 14 bases spanning the gap. CDR1 and CDR2 from the germline V gene are SGHDT and YYEEEE. CDR3 length: 16 residues. This table comes from immunoSEQ multiplex PCR, and its TCRdb copy is limited to in-frame clones, with some not included. Of over 150,000 clones listed, roughly nine tenths are singletons. These data originate in a study of cytomegalovirus exposure and HLA in healthy donors. Sequencing used PBMCs. This TCR was recovered from a woman aged 18-35 years in good health and CMV-seropositive. The chain couples TRBV5-6 to TRBJ2-3; TRBD1 is a possible D gene (6 bases). CDR3 sequence: CASSLRNRATTDTQYF. CDR3 sequence (DNA): TGTGCCAGCAGCTTGCGGAACAGGGCGACCACAGATACGCAGTATTTT.